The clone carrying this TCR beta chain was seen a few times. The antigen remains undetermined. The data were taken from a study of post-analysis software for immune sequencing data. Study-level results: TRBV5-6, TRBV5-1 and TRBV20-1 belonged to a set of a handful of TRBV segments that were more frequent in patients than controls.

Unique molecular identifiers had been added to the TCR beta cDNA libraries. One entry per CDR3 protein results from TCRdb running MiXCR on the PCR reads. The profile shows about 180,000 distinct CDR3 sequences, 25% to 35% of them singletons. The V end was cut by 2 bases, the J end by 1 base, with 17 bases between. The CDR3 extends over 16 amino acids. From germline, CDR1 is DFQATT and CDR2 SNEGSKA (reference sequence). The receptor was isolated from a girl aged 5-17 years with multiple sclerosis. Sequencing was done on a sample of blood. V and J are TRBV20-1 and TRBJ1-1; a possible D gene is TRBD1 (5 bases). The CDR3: CSARWDPGLQNTEAFF. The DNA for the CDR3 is TGCAGTGCTAGATGGGATCCGGGACTACAGAACACTGAAGCTTTCTTT.